This is a list of T cell receptor beta chains from one sample in a study of T cells in Graves' hyperthyroidism and ophthalmopathy. TCRdb ran MiXCR on the multiplex PCR reads and lists one entry per CDR3 protein. The data contain approximately 430,000 distinct CDR3 sequences, roughly 14% of them singletons. Sequencing was carried out using blood. Source of these receptors: a woman aged 18-35 years with Graves' hyperthyroidism. Each CDR3 is given with its conserved first and last residue. The D gene is left open where the match is weak. Size is stated for part of the rows, as once, few or many counts, or as a class when the clone is expanded.

TRBV4-2	many	TRBD1	TRBJ2-7	CASSPLGTGGYEQYF	TGTGCCAGCAGCCCCCTGGGGACAGGGGGCTACGAGCAGTACTTC
TRBV18	many	-	TRBJ2-2	CASSPEADTGELFF	TGTGCCAGCTCACCTGAGGCTGATACCGGGGAGCTGTTTTTT
TRBV29-1	-	-	TRBJ2-1	CSVLGQGTYNEQFF	TGCAGCGTATTAGGGCAGGGAACCTACAATGAGCAGTTCTTC
TRBV27	many	TRBD1	TRBJ1-4	CASSRPGQGEEKLFF	TGTGCCAGCAGTAGACCGGGACAGGGAGAGGAAAAACTGTTTTTT
TRBV6-5	-	TRBD1	TRBJ1-6	CASSYSLPGGDSPLHF	TGTGCCAGCAGTTACTCCCTTCCAGGGGGCGATTCACCCCTCCACTTT
TRBV27	many	-	TRBJ1-6	CASSRRLGWDSPLHF	TGTGCCAGCAGTCGTCGCCTGGGGTGGGATTCACCCCTCCACTTT
TRBV28	-	TRBD1	TRBJ2-4	CASSLQGQGVKNIQYF	TGTGCCAGCAGTTTACAGGGACAGGGGGTCAAAAACATTCAGTACTTC
TRBV7-8	-	TRBD2	TRBJ2-3	CASSTGTSGREADTQYF	TGTGCCAGCAGCACAGGGACTAGCGGGAGGGAAGCAGATACGCAGTATTTT
TRBV3-1	many	TRBD2	TRBJ2-3	CASSQEFSGGETDTQYF	TGTGCCAGCAGCCAAGAGTTTAGCGGGGGGGAAACAGATACGCAGTATTTT
TRBV6-8	few	-	TRBJ2-2	CASSYSQLNTGELFF	TGTGCCAGCAGTTACTCCCAGTTGAACACCGGGGAGCTGTTTTTT
TRBV6-1	few	-	TRBJ1-1	CASSPAFRGLNTEAFF	TGTGCCAGCTCTCCCGCGTTTAGGGGGTTGAACACTGAAGCTTTCTTT
TRBV2	many	-	TRBJ2-2	CASSGPSDREGNTGELFF	TGTGCCAGCAGTGGCCCTAGTGACAGGGAGGGGAACACCGGGGAGCTGTTTTTT
TRBV5-1	many	TRBD2	TRBJ2-1	CASSPDGGFYNEQFF	TGCGCCAGCAGCCCAGACGGGGGGTTCTACAATGAGCAGTTCTTC
TRBV18	few	-	TRBJ1-3	CASSLGRTGNTIYF	TGTGCCAGCTCACTCGGAAGGACTGGAAACACCATATATTTT
TRBV20-1	many	-	TRBJ1-2	CSASGRNYGYTF	TGCAGTGCGTCGGGGCGGAACTATGGCTACACCTTC
TRBV5-8	few	-	TRBJ2-1	CASSTLRTNYNEQFF	TGTGCCAGCAGTACCCTTCGCACCAACTACAATGAGCAGTTCTTC
TRBV5-1	few	-	TRBJ2-1	CASREDPLDEQFF	TGCGCCAGCAGAGAAGATCCTTTGGATGAGCAGTTCTTC
TRBV20-1	many	-	TRBJ2-7	CSACCRDSEQYF	TGCAGTGCTTGTTGCCGGGACTCCGAGCAGTACTTC
TRBV6-1	many	-	TRBJ1-1	CASSELGNLGLNTEAFF	TGTGCCAGCAGTGAATTGGGGAACTTGGGTTTGAACACTGAAGCTTTCTTT
TRBV30	many	-	TRBJ1-2	CAWSVRTFRDGGYTF	TGTGCCTGGAGTGTACGGACTTTCCGGGATGGGGGCTACACCTTC
TRBV27	many	-	TRBJ1-6	CASSLWWGADSPLHF	TGTGCCAGCAGTTTATGGTGGGGCGCGGATTCACCCCTCCACTTT
TRBV19	-	TRBD1	TRBJ1-2	CASSIGTGDGYGYTF	TGTGCCAGTAGTATTGGGACAGGGGATGGCTATGGCTACACCTTC
TRBV11-2	many	-	TRBJ2-3	CASSNRVPDTQYF	TGTGCCAGCAGCAATAGGGTCCCAGATACGCAGTATTTT
TRBV7-2	many	-	TRBJ2-7	CASTLGTPYEQYF	TGTGCCAGCACCCTAGGGACCCCATACGAGCAGTACTTC
TRBV2	-	TRBD2	TRBJ2-7	CASLLAGVVYEQYF	TGTGCCAGTCTACTAGCGGGAGTTGTATACGAGCAGTACTTC
TRBV30	-	-	TRBJ2-3	CAWSEANGADTQYF	TGTGCCTGGAGCGAGGCTAACGGGGCAGATACGCAGTATTTT
TRBV18	many	-	TRBJ2-7	CASSRSRTEAYEQYF	TGTGCCAGCTCCCGGTCCCGGACGGAGGCCTACGAGCAGTACTTC
TRBV4-1	few	TRBD2	TRBJ2-3	CASSQRSRSGSSTDTQYF	TGCGCCAGCAGCCAAAGGTCCCGGAGCGGGAGTAGCACAGATACGCAGTATTTT
TRBV11-2	many	-	TRBJ1-4	CASSFGFAFNEKLFF	TGTGCCAGCAGCTTTGGGTTCGCGTTTAATGAAAAACTGTTTTTT
TRBV4-2	many	-	TRBJ2-1	CASSQGRPNEQFF	TGTGCCAGCAGCCAAGGCCGACCTAATGAGCAGTTCTTC
TRBV10-3	many	TRBD1	TRBJ2-2	CAGQANTGELFF	TGTGCCGGACAGGCGAACACCGGGGAGCTGTTTTTT
TRBV10-1	many	-	TRBJ2-2	CASSELNPGSGELFF	TGCGCCAGCAGTGAACTCAACCCAGGGTCCGGGGAGCTGTTTTTT